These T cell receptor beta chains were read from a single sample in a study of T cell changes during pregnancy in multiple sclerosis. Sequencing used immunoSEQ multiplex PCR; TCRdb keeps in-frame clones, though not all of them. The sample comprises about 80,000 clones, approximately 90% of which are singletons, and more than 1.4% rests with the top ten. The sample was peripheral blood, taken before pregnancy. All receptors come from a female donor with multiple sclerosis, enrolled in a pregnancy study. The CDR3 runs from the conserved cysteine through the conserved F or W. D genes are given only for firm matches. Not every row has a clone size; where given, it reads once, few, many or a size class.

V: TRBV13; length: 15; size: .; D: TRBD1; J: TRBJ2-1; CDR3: CASSLQGASYNEQFF; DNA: TGTGCCAGCAGCTTGCAGGGGGCATCATACAATGAGCAGTTCTTC
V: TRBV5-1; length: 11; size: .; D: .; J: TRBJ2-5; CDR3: CASSVEETQYF; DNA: TGCGCCAGCAGCGTAGAAGAGACCCAGTACTTC
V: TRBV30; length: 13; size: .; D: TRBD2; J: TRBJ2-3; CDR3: CAWSNGGADTQYF; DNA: TGTGCCTGGAGTAACGGGGGGGCAGATACGCAGTATTTT
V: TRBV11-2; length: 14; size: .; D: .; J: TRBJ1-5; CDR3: CASSPWRSNQPQHF; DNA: TGTGCCAGCAGCCCCTGGCGGAGCAATCAGCCCCAGCATTTT
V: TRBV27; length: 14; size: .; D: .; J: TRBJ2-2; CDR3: CASSSLRSTGELFF; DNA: TGTGCCAGCAGCTCCCTTAGAAGCACCGGGGAGCTGTTTTTT
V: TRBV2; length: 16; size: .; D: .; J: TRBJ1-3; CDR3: CASSEKGLRSGNTIYF; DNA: TGTGCCAGCAGTGAAAAGGGGTTAAGGTCTGGAAACACCATATATTTT
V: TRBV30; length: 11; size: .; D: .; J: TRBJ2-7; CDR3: CAWSRLYEQYF; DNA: TGTGCCTGGAGTAGACTATACGAGCAGTACTTC
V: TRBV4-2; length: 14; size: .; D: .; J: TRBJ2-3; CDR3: CASSHGGGADTQYF; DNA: TGTGCCAGCAGCCATGGAGGGGGCGCAGATACGCAGTATTTT
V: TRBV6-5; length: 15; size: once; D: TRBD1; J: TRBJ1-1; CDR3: CASSYGQARNTEAFF; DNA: TGTGCCAGCAGTTATGGACAGGCTAGGAACACTGAAGCTTTCTTT
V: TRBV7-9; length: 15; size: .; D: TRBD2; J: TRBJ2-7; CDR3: CASSFITSEGFEQYF; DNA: TGTGCCAGCAGCTTTATCACTAGCGAGGGTTTCGAGCAGTACTTC
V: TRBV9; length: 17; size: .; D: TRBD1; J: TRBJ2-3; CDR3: CASSVRDRGISTDTQYF; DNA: TGTGCCAGCAGCGTGCGGGACAGGGGGATCAGCACAGATACGCAGTATTTT
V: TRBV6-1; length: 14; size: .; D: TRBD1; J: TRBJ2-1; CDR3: CASWDRVPYNEQFF; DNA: TGTGCCAGTTGGGACAGGGTGCCCTACAATGAGCAGTTCTTC
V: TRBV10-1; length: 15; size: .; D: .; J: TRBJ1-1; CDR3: CASSEFAGMNTEAFF; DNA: TGCGCCAGCAGTGAGTTTGCAGGGATGAACACTGAAGCTTTCTTT
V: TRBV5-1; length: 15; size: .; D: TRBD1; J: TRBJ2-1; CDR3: CASSSGQGSYNEQFF; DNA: TGCGCCAGCAGCTCCGGACAGGGATCCTACAATGAGCAGTTCTTC
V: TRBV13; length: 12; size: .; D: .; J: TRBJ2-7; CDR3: CASSLGVFEQYF; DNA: TGTGCCAGCAGCTTAGGCGTCTTCGAGCAGTACTTC
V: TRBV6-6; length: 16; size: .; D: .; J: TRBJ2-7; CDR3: CASSLVRDKSSYEQYF; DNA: TGTGCCAGCAGCCTCGTTCGGGACAAGAGCTCCTACGAGCAGTACTTC
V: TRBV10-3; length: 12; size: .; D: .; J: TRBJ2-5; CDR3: CATGTPKETQYF; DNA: TGTGCCACCGGGACACCAAAAGAGACCCAGTACTTC
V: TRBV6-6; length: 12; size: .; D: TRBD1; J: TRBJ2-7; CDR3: CASGTGPYEQYF; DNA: TGTGCCAGCGGGACAGGACCCTACGAGCAGTACTTC
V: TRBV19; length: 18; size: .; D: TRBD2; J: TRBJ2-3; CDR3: CASSARPGLAPLTDTQYF; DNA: TGTGCCAGTAGTGCTCGTCCGGGACTAGCGCCCCTCACAGATACGCAGTATTTT
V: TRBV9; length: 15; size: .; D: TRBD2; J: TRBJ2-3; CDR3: CASSSGLAWLDTQYF; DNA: TGTGCCAGCAGCTCCGGACTAGCTTGGTTGGATACGCAGTATTTT
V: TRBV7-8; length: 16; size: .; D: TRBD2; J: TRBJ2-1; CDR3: CASSLVGAGGYNEQFF; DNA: TGTGCCAGCAGCTTAGTGGGTGCGGGGGGCTACAATGAGCAGTTCTTC
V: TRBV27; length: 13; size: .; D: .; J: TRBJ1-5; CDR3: CASSLQGNQPQHF; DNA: TGTGCCAGCAGTTTGCAGGGCAATCAGCCCCAGCATTTT
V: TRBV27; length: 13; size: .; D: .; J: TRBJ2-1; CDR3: CASSLATDNEQFF; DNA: TGTGCCAGCAGTTTAGCGACAGACAATGAGCAGTTCTTC
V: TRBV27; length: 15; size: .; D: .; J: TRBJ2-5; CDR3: CASSLSGGLDGTQYF; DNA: TGTGCCAGCAGTTTATCCGGCGGATTGGATGGGACCCAGTACTTC
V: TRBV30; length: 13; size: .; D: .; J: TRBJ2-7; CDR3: CAWSPSTGYEQYF; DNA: TGTGCCTGGAGTCCGTCTACGGGCTACGAGCAGTACTTC
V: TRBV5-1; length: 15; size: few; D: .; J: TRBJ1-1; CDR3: CASSLAGGGWSEAFF; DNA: TGCGCCAGCAGCTTGGCCGGTGGGGGCTGGAGTGAAGCTTTCTTT
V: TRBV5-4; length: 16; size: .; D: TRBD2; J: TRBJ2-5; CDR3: CASSLSLAGGQETQYF; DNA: TGTGCCAGCAGCTTGTCTTTAGCGGGGGGGCAAGAGACCCAGTACTTC
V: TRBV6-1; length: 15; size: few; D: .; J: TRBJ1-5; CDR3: CASSEGDSSNQPQHF; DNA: TGTGCCAGCAGTGAAGGAGACAGTAGCAATCAGCCCCAGCATTTT
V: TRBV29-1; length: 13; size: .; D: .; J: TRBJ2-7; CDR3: CSVRGTAGHEQYF; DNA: TGCAGCGTTCGCGGGACGGCTGGCCACGAGCAGTACTTC
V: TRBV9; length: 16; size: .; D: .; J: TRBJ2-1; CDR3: CASSVNPQGGYNEQFF; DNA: TGTGCCAGCAGCGTAAACCCCCAGGGTGGATACAATGAGCAGTTCTTC
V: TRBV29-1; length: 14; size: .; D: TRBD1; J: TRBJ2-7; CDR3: CSVEDQGAAYEQYF; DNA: TGCAGCGTTGAAGACCAGGGGGCAGCCTACGAGCAGTACTTC
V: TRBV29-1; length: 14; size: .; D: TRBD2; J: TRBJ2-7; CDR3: CSVEEGLAGGAQYF; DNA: TGCAGCGTTGAAGAAGGTTTAGCGGGGGGAGCGCAGTACTTC
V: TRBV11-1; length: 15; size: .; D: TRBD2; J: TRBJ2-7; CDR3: CASRAGLPGSYEQYF; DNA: TGTGCCAGCAGAGCGGGACTACCAGGCTCCTACGAGCAGTACTTC
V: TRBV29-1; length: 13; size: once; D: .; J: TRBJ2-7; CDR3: CSVDPGNTYEQYF; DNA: TGCAGCGTCGATCCAGGAAATACCTACGAGCAGTACTTC
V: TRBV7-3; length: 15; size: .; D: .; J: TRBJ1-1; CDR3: CASSQQGPGATEAFF; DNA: TGTGCCAGCAGCCAACAGGGACCCGGGGCCACTGAAGCTTTCTTT
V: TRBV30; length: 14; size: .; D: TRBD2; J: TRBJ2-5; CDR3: CAWSLAGVRETQYF; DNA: TGTGCCTGGAGCCTCGCGGGGGTGCGGGAGACCCAGTACTTC
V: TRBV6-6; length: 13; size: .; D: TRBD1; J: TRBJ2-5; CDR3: CASKHRGRETQYF; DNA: TGTGCCAGCAAACACAGGGGTCGGGAGACCCAGTACTTC
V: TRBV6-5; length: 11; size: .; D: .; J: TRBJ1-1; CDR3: CASSSYTEAFF; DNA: TGTGCCAGCAGCAGTTACACTGAAGCTTTCTTT
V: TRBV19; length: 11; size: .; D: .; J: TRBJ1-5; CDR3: CASGVGGPQHF; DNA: TGTGCCAGTGGGGTAGGGGGGCCCCAGCATTTT
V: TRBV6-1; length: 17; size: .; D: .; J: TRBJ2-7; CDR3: CASSEALSGVRIYEQYF; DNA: TGTGCCAGCAGTGAAGCACTATCCGGGGTACGAATCTACGAGCAGTACTTC